This T cell receptor (beta chain) is from a study of blood T cells in healthy people across ages. Study conclusions and caveats: Observed TCR beta diversity per million T cells went down as age went up. This fall followed a roughly linear course with age.

Primed by a sample-barcoded 5' primer and a J-beta primer mix, a second PCR proceeded for 7 to 11 cycles. TCRdb ran MiXCR on the 5' RACE reads and lists one entry per CDR3 protein. The profile shows about 1.1 million distinct CDR3 sequences, more than 30% of them singletons. The germline V gene encodes CDR1 MDHEN and CDR2 SYDVKM. CDR3 length: 15 residues. Trimming pared 3 bases from V and 1 base from J, leaving 10 bases between. Only one count was recorded for this clonotype. Its antigen is not identified. Specimen: blood. The origin of this receptor is a man aged 18 to 35 in good health. This rearrangement joins TRBV28 to TRBJ2-1, with D tentatively TRBD1 (6 bases). CDR3 loop: CASSLQGQSYNEQFF. CDR3 bases: TGTGCCAGCAGTTTGCAGGGACAATCCTACAATGAGCAGTTCTTC.